A single T cell receptor (beta chain) is shown here with its context. These data are taken from a study of blood T cell repertoires in COVID-19. Original analysis: Estimated nucleated cell counts came from reference gene primer amplification. Here immunoSEQ multiplex PCR was the method, and the copy in TCRdb shows in-frame clones only, minus some. The D gene and trimming were derived from the DNA, and the V and J assignments and clone size from that table. Of about 100,000 clones in the sample, around 87% were seen once. Sequenced input: peripheral blood. This clonotype originated in a human donor in a cohort sampled during active COVID-19.

CDR3 nucleotide sequence: TGTGCCAGCTCACCAACAGGGTCGGATACGCAGTATTTT. Its protein is CASSPTGSDTQYF. This chain links TRBV18 with TRBJ2-3; D is perhaps TRBD1 (6 bases). Trimming cost V 2 bases and J 6 bases, with 9 bases left between them. The CDR3 covers 13 residues. Looked up from germline, CDR1 is KGHSH and CDR2 is LQKENI.